What follows are 12 T cell receptor beta chains derived from one specimen sequenced in a study of T cell repertoires in cytomegalovirus infection. Each CDR3 protein is one row after TCRdb ran MiXCR on the reads. Among around 310,000 distinct CDR3 sequences listed, around a sixth were seen once. Material: PBMCs. These receptors were obtained from a human donor in good health (CMV status not recorded). Some clones in this sample may be carry-over from other donors' samples.

The chain couples TRBV5-6 to TRBJ1-1; TRBD1 might be the D (5 bases). V was pared by 5 bases and J by 4 bases, with 21 bases between. This CDR3 has 16 residues. The germline V gene has CDR1 SGHDT and CDR2 YYEEEE. CDR3 sequence (DNA): TGTGCCAGCAGTCTCACGTGGGGGATGGGGGGCACTGAAGCTTTCTTT. Its translation is CASSLTWGMGGTEAFF.

This clonotype was seen only a few times. The rearrangement links TRBV6-5 to TRBJ2-7; 10 bases match TRBD2. The CDR3 is made up of 15 amino acids. The V gene's germline CDR1 is MNHEY and CDR2 SVGAGI. Losses at the gene ends were 5 bases for V and 6 bases for J; bases not matched to a gene: 10. Here the CDR3 DNA reads TGTGCCAGCAGTGGCACTGGGCTAGCGGGGGTCGAGCAGTACTTC. It translates to CASSGTGLAGVEQYF.

V usage is TRBV4-1 and J usage is TRBJ2-7; TRBD2 agrees at 7 bases. Unmatched junction bases numbered 4, after V lost 1 base and J lost 4 bases. There are 14 residues in the CDR3. CDR1 and CDR2 (germline): MGHRA, YSYEKL. The CDR3 reads CASSQVGGWYEQYF. For the CDR3, the DNA is TGCGCCAGCAGCCAAGTGGGGGGGTGGTACGAGCAGTACTTC.

This chain connects TRBV9 to TRBJ2-1; 13 bases match TRBD2. Germline-derived CDR1 and CDR2 are SGDLS and YYNGEE. Trimming cost V 4 bases and J 10 bases; bases outside gene matches: 11. The length of the CDR3 is 16 residues. The CDR3 DNA reads as TGTGCCAGCAGCCCGAGGACTAGCGGGGGCGATGGGGAGCAGTTCTTC. Translation gives CASSPRTSGGDGEQFF.

J is TRBJ1-1 and V is TRBV2, with D maybe TRBD1 (6 bases). The CDR3 sequence is 15 residues long. The ends were cut back, 2 bases at V and 0 bases at J, with 10 bases in the middle. Germline V lookup: CDR1 SNHLY, CDR2 FYNNEI. CDR3 in amino acids: CASSEQGWLNTEAFF. For the CDR3, the DNA is TGTGCCAGCAGTGAACAGGGGTGGTTGAACACTGAAGCTTTCTTT.

This clonotype was detected many times. The V gene is TRBV7-2, the J gene TRBJ2-1; the match to TRBD2 covers 11 bases. The V gene's germline CDR1 is SGHTA and CDR2 FQGNSA. CDR3 size: 17 residues. V lost 0 bases and J lost 4; bases outside the gene matches: 5. The DNA of the CDR3 is TGTGCCAGCAGCTTAGCGCATCTAGCGGGGGGTTACAATGAGCAGTTCTTC. This gives the protein CASSLAHLAGGYNEQFF.

The V and J genes are TRBV19 and TRBJ2-1; 13 positions agree with TRBD2. V was pared by 4 bases and J by 2 bases, with 5 bases of the junction left unmatched. CDR1 and CDR2 (germline): LNHDA, SQIVND (reference sequence). This CDR3 has 17 amino acids. The CDR3 DNA is TGTGCCAGTAGTACCGGACTAGCGGGGGCCGCCTACAATGAGCAGTTCTTC. It translates to CASSTGLAGAAYNEQFF.

This clonotype was observed at least ten times. V is TRBV7-2 and J is TRBJ2-3; D is possibly TRBD2 (7 bases). Trimming took 3 bases from V and 6 from J, leaving 13 bases between them. Germline values: CDR1 SGHTA, CDR2 FQGNSA. This CDR3 spans 14 amino acids. CDR3 nucleotide sequence: TGTGCCAGCAGCTTTGGCGGGGGCGGGGATACGCAGTATTTT. This encodes CASSFGGGGDTQYF.

This clonotype was counted a few times. This chain links TRBV5-5 with TRBJ2-7; the D is unclear. Germline CDR1 SGHKS, CDR2 YYEKEE (reference sequence). The V and J ends lost 0 bases and 3 bases respectively, with 10 bases between them. This CDR3 region has 14 residues. The CDR3 reads CASSLGAGIYEQYF. CDR3 nucleotides: TGTGCCAGCAGCTTGGGGGCAGGAATCTACGAGCAGTACTTC. The full variable domain, completed using reference TRBV5-5 and TRBJ2-7, is DAGVTQSPTHLIKTRGQQVTLRCSPISGHKSVSWYQQVLGQGPQFIFQYYEKEERGRGNFPDRFSARQFPNYSSELNVNALLLGDSALYLCASSLGAGIYEQYFGPGTRLTVT.

This clonotype was seen repeatedly, ten times or more. V gene TRBV7-9 combines with J gene TRBJ1-5, with 9 nucleotides matching TRBD1. This CDR3 has 15 amino acids. Germline CDR1 SEHNR, CDR2 FQNEAQ (reference sequence). The ends lost 5 bases at V and 5 bases at J; junction bases unmatched: 7. CDR3 nucleotide sequence: TGTGCCAGCAGCCCTACAGGGGGCAGCGATCAGCCCCAGCATTTT. It specifies CASSPTGGSDQPQHF.

This clonotype has at least ten counts. This chain joins TRBV4-1 and TRBJ1-4, with 11 bases fitting TRBD1. In germline, CDR1 is MGHRA, CDR2 YSYEKL. The junction had 5 bases not matched to a gene; V was cut back by 0 bases and J by 8 bases. This CDR3 spans 16 amino acids. The CDR3 protein is CASSQESGTGGEKLFF. CDR3 nucleotide sequence: TGCGCCAGCAGCCAAGAATCCGGGACAGGGGGGGAAAAACTGTTTTTT.

The genes are TRBV20-1 and TRBJ2-1; 9 nucleotides align to TRBD2. The junction had 9 bases not matched to a gene; V was cut back by 1 base and J by 5 bases. CDR1 and CDR2 from the germline V gene are DFQATT and SNEGSKA (reference sequence). The length of the CDR3 is 16 residues. CDR3 amino acids: CSARGTGTSRDNEQFF. The CDR3 nucleotides are TGCAGTGCTAGAGGAACCGGGACTAGCCGGGACAATGAGCAGTTCTTC.